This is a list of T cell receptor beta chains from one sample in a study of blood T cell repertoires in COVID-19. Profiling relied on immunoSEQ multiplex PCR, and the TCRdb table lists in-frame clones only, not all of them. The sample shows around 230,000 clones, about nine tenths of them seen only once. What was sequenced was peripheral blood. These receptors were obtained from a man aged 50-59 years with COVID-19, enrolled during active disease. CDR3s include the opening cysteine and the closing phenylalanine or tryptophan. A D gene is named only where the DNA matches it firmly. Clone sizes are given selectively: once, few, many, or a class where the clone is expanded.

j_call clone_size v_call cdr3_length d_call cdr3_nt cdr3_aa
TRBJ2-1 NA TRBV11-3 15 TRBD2 TGTGCCAGCAGCCCCCGCGCTAGCGGGATTAATGAGCAGTTCTTC CASSPRASGINEQFF
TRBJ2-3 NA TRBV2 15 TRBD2 TGTGCCAGCAGTGAAACGGCTAGCGGGCCAGATACGCAGTATTTT CASSETASGPDTQYF
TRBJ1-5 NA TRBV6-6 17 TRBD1 TGTGCCAGCAGACGAACAGGGGGCCGTCAAATCAATCAGCCCCAGCATTTT CASRRTGGRQINQPQHF
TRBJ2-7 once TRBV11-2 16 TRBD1 TGTGCCAGCAGCCCACAGGGGGCCGGGACATTGTACGAGCAGTACTTC CASSPQGAGTLYEQYF
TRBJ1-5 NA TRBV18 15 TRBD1 TGTGCCAGCTCACCAGCGGCAGGGGGCGGTCAGCCCCAGCATTTT CASSPAAGGGQPQHF
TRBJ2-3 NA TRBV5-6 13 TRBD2 TGTGCCAGCAGCTCGGGGACTAGAGATACGCAGTATTTT CASSSGTRDTQYF
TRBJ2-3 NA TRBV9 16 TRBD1 TGTGCCAGCAGCGTATCTGGCCAGGGGGAGTCTGGTACGCAGTATTTT CASSVSGQGESGTQYF
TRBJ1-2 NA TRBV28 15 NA TGTGCCAGCAGTTTAGCGGGGATTGTCTCCTATGGCTACACCTTC CASSLAGIVSYGYTF
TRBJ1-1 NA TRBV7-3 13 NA TGTGCCAGCAGCTCCCGGGTCCAGGGTGAAGCTTTCTTT CASSSRVQGEAFF
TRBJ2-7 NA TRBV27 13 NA TGTGCCAGCAGACGGGGATTCACCTACGAGCAGTACTTC CASRRGFTYEQYF
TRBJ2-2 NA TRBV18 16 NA TGTGCCAGCTCACCACGAGAGACAGGCAGCACCGGGGAGCTGTTTTTT CASSPRETGSTGELFF